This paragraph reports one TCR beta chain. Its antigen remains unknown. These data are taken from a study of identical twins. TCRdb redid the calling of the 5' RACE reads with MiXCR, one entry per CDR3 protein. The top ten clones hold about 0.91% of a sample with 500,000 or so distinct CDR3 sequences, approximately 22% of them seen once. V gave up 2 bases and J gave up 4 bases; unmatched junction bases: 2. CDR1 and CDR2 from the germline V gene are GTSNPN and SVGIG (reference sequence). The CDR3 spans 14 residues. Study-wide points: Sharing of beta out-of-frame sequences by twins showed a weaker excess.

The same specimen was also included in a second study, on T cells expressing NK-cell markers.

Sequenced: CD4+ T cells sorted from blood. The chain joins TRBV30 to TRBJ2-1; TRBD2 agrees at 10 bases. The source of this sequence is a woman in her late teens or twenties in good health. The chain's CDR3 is CAWSRLAGYNEQFF. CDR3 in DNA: TGTGCCTGGAGTAGACTAGCGGGTTACAATGAGCAGTTCTTC.